These 12 T cell receptor beta chains were all obtained from the same sample, sequenced in a study of cytomegalovirus exposure and HLA in healthy donors. Primers included in the PCR were 60 Vbeta and 13 Jbeta primers. The method was immunoSEQ multiplex PCR; TCRdb's version includes in-frame clones alone and lacks a portion of them. The table includes fewer than 200,000 clones, over 60% detected once. The sequencing input was PBMCs. These receptor sequences come from a female donor in good health and CMV-seronegative.

The V and J genes are TRBV7-2 and TRBJ2-1, with 8 nucleotides matching TRBD2. There are 19 residues in the CDR3. J gave up 0 bases and V 4 bases, and 14 bases lay outside the gene matches. The germline CDR1 and CDR2 sequences are SGHTA and FQGNSA. CDR3 sequence: CASSSNGGGSPSSYNEQFF. DNA of the CDR3: TGTGCCAGCAGCTCCAACGGCGGGGGGTCCCCCAGCTCCTACAATGAGCAGTTCTTC.

This clone is a singleton in its sample. This chain's CDR3 is CASSRSGNTGELFF. The CDR3 DNA reads TGTGCCAGCAGCCGGAGCGGAAACACCGGGGAGCTGTTTTTT. The chain carries TRBV5-5 and TRBJ2-2, with a weak D call TRBD2 (5 bases). The germline V gene encodes CDR1 SGHKS and CDR2 YYEKEE (reference sequence). V shed 4 bases and J shed 2 bases, with 9 bases lying between them. There are 14 residues in the CDR3.

In this sample, this clone turned up a few times. The chain employs TRBV10-3 and TRBJ2-4, with 9 bases lining up with TRBD2. The length of the CDR3 is 12 residues. Germline V CDR1 and CDR2: ENHRY, SYGVKD. V trimming: 7 bases; J trimming: 9 bases; junction bases outside the gene matches: 4. CDR3 coding DNA: TGTGCCATCAAGGGACTAGCTGGCATTCAGTACTTC. Amino acids: CAIKGLAGIQYF.

The sample holds a few counts of this clone. This chain links TRBV6-5 with TRBJ2-7; D gene ambiguous. The CDR3 is 15 residues long. Per the germline V gene, CDR1 is MNHEY and CDR2 is SVGAGI. Trimming stripped 3 bases from V and 5 bases from J, with 17 bases between. The CDR3 nucleotides are TGTGCCAGCAGTTATGGTCTAGTAATTTCCAACGAGCAGTACTTC. It specifies CASSYGLVISNEQYF.

J is TRBJ2-7 and V is TRBV7-9, with D possibly being TRBD2 (6 bases). The germline V and J ends were trimmed by 3 bases and 0 bases, with 9 bases remaining between them. This CDR3 spans 14 amino acids. The germline V gene encodes CDR1 SEHNR and CDR2 FQNEAQ (reference sequence). CDR3 in DNA: TGTGCCAGCAGCTTGGTGACTAGCTCCTACGAGCAGTACTTC. It encodes CASSLVTSSYEQYF. The full variable domain, with the rest looked up from reference TRBV7-9 and TRBJ2-7, is DTGVSQNPRHKITKRGQNVTFRCDPISEHNRLYWYRQTLGQGPEFLTYFQNEAQLEKSRLLSDRFSAERPKGSFSTLEIQRTEQGDSAMYLCASSLVTSSYEQYFGPGTRLTVT.

The chain recombines TRBV7-2 with TRBJ2-3; a possible D gene is TRBD2 (5 bases). The V and J ends lost 5 bases and 0 bases respectively, with 18 bases between them. Germline CDR1 is SGHTA and CDR2 is FQGNSA. The CDR3 length is 17 residues. As DNA, the CDR3 is TGTGCCAGCAGCCCTAGTTACGGGGTCTCTAGCACAGATACGCAGTATTTT. Translating it yields CASSPSYGVSSTDTQYF. The variable domain in full, completed from reference TRBV7-2 and TRBJ2-3, reads GAGVSQSPSNKVTEKGKDVELRCDPISGHTALYWYRQSLGQGLEFLIYFQGNSAPDKSGLPSDRFSAERTGGSVSTLTIQRTQQEDSAVYLCASSPSYGVSSTDTQYFGPGTRLTVL.

A few counts support this clone. The genes are TRBV18 and TRBJ2-5; no definite D call. From germline, CDR1 is KGHSH and CDR2 LQKENI. The CDR3 spans 13 residues. V was pared by 3 bases and J by 4 bases, with 9 bases between. The CDR3 reads CASSPGPGETQYF. CDR3 coding DNA: TGTGCCAGCTCACCCGGCCCAGGAGAGACCCAGTACTTC. The entire variable domain, with the rest obtained from reference TRBV18 and TRBJ2-5, is as follows: NAGVMQNPRHLVRRRGQEARLRCSPMKGHSHVYWYRQLPEEGLKFMVYLQKENIIDESGMPKERFSAEFPKEGPSILRIQQVVRGDSAAYFCASSPGPGETQYFGPGTRLLVL.

This clone has just one count. The chain combines TRBV6-5 with TRBJ1-3, with 8 bases fitting TRBD1. J lost 5 bases, V lost 4 bases, and 4 bases had no gene match. There are 14 residues in the CDR3. Germline V gene lookup returns CDR1 MNHEY and CDR2 SVGAGI. The CDR3 nucleotides are TGTGCCAGCAGTTCGCGACAGGGGAGAAACACCATATATTTT. Its protein is CASSSRQGRNTIYF.

This rearrangement joins TRBV18 to TRBJ1-1; D is uncertain. The ends were cut back, 3 bases at V and 0 bases at J, with 5 bases in the middle. The CDR3 extends over 13 amino acids. Germline CDR1 KGHSH, CDR2 LQKENI. The CDR3, as DNA: TGTGCCAGCTCACCGGGCCTGAACACTGAAGCTTTCTTT. As protein: CASSPGLNTEAFF.

The chain is built from TRBV4-2 and TRBJ1-6; TRBD1 aligns across 7 bases. Germline CDR1 is LGHNA and CDR2 is YNFKEQ. The CDR3 has 15 amino acids. V was clipped by 2 bases and J by 8 bases; unmatched bases: 6. CDR3 in amino acids: CASSQWGQPDSPLHF. The CDR3 DNA reads as TGTGCCAGCAGCCAATGGGGACAGCCCGATTCACCCCTCCACTTT.

V and J are TRBV10-2 and TRBJ2-3, with D perhaps matching TRBD2 (5 bases). The CDR3 contains 14 residues. V dropped 6 bases and J dropped 1 base, with 11 bases sitting between them. Germline V gene data show CDR1 as WSHSY and CDR2 as SAAADI. The CDR3 reads CASRPGRGTDTQYF. CDR3 nucleotides: TGCGCCAGCAGGCCCGGGCGGGGCACAGATACGCAGTATTTT.

The chain employs TRBV9 and TRBJ2-3, with D maybe TRBD1 (5 bases). The germline V gene encodes CDR1 SGDLS and CDR2 YYNGEE. The CDR3 contains 13 residues. Trimming stripped 0 bases from V and 4 bases from J, with 6 bases between. The CDR3 here is CASSVGQPDTQYF. Here the CDR3 DNA reads TGTGCCAGCAGCGTAGGACAGCCAGATACGCAGTATTTT.